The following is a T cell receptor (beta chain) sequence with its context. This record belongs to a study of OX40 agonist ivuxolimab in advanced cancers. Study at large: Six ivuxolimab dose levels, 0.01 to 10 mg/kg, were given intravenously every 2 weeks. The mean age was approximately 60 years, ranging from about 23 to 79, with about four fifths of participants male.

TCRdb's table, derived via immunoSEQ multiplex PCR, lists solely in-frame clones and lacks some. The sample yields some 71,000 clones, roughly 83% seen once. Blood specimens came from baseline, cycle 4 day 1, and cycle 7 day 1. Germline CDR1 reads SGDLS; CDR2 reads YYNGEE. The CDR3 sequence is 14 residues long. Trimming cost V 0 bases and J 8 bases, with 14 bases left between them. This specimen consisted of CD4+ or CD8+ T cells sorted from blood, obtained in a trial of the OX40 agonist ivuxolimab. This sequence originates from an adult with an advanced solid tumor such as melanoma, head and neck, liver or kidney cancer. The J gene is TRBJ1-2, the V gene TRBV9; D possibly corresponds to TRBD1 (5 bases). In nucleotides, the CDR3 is TGTGCCAGCAGCGTAGGTAGCAGGAAGGGGGGCTACACCTTC. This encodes CASSVGSRKGGYTF.